This T cell receptor (beta chain) was recovered during a study of vaccination and CD4 T cells after COVID-19. Study summary: Overlapping spike peptides from SARS-CoV-2, HCoV-NL63, HCoV-OC43 and HCoV-229E served to stimulate the cells.

Treatment described: roughly 11-day PBMC culture with coronavirus spike peptide pools or control peptides (ViraFEST assay). The CDR3 is made up of 17 amino acids. CDR1 and CDR2 from the germline V gene are MNHEY and SVGAGI. The germline V and J ends were trimmed by 1 base and 4 bases, with 19 bases remaining between them. To note about this clonotype: Its antigen is not identified.

The Oncomine TCR Beta short-read assay sequenced DNA from cultured CD4+ T cells. TCRdb re-called the PCR reads through MiXCR, storing one row per CDR3 protein. The sample shows more than 20,000 distinct CDR3 sequences, roughly 70% of them seen only once. The specimen was CD4+ T cells from blood, cultured in vitro. The gene calls are TRBV6-5 and TRBJ1-1; tentatively, D is TRBD1 (5 bases). The source is a human donor who had recovered from COVID-19. CDR3 sequence reads: CASSYLVAGRAPTEAFF. CDR3 DNA: TGTGCCAGCAGTTACTTAGTGGCAGGGAGGGCCCCCACTGAAGCTTTCTTT.